The 14 T cell receptor beta chains below were found in one sample sequenced in a study of blood T cell repertoires in COVID-19. Clones were read by immunoSEQ multiplex PCR, and TCRdb kept only the in-frame ones, dropping some. This sample has about 320,000 clones, with 90% found just once. Material: PBMCs or T cells enriched from blood (not recorded which). The receptors were sampled from a woman in her 30s who had been exposed to COVID-19.

The chain recombines TRBV18 with TRBJ1-2; 10 bases fit TRBD1. The germline V gene encodes CDR1 KGHSH and CDR2 LQKENI. CDR3 size: 16 residues. The V gene end was trimmed by 2 bases and the J gene end by 3 bases; junction bases not matched to a gene: 6. The CDR3 bases are TGTGCCAGCTCACCATCTGGGACAGGGGAAGACTATGGCTACACCTTC. Its protein product is CASSPSGTGEDYGYTF.

This clone occurred once. The chain has TRBV2 and TRBJ1-2, with D unclear. There are 13 residues in the CDR3. Germline V CDR1 and CDR2: SNHLY, FYNNEI. V was pared by 1 base and J by 4 bases, with 7 bases between. For the CDR3, the DNA is TGTGCCAGCAGTGAAGAACAGTTCTATGGCTACACCTTC. Residues: CASSEEQFYGYTF.

This clone was seen only once. The V call is TRBV5-1, the J call TRBJ2-2, with D possibly being TRBD1 (6 bases). CDR3 length: 15 residues. V shed 1 base and J shed 2 bases, with 9 bases lying between them. CDR1 and CDR2 from the germline V gene are SGHRS and YFSETQ. CDR3 sequence reads: CASSLRDTNTGELFF. CDR3 bases: TGCGCCAGCAGCTTGCGGGACACCAACACCGGGGAGCTGTTTTTT.

The count of this clone is one. The chain carries TRBV7-9 and TRBJ1-1; no clear D gene. The germline gives CDR1 SEHNR, CDR2 FQNEAQ (reference sequence). Deletions cut 5 bases from V and 2 bases from J, with 6 bases between. The CDR3 sequence is 12 residues long. The CDR3 spells CASSQHNTEAFF. CDR3 DNA sequence: TGTGCCAGCAGCCAACACAACACTGAAGCTTTCTTT.

This sequence joins TRBV19 and TRBJ1-5; the match to TRBD1 covers 9 bases. J gave up 16 bases and V 5 bases, and 9 bases lay outside the gene matches. The CDR3 runs to 12 residues. Germline V CDR1 and CDR2: LNHDA, SQIVND (reference sequence). For the CDR3, the DNA is TGTGCCAGTAGTGACGGGACAGGGCTGGACCATTTT. It specifies CASSDGTGLDHF.

The V call is TRBV3-1 (or the pseudogene TRBV3-2), the J call TRBJ1-4, with 7 bases matching TRBD1. The V gene end was trimmed by 4 bases and the J gene end by 6 bases; junction bases not matched to a gene: 8. The CDR3 is 15 amino acids. CDR1 and CDR2 (germline): LGHDT, YNNKEL (reference sequence). The CDR3 DNA reads TGTGCCAGCAGCCGAACCGGGACAGCGCATGAAAAACTGTTTTTT. Its protein is CASSRTGTAHEKLFF.

This clone was counted between two and nine times. This chain joins TRBV7-4 and TRBJ2-7; 8 positions agree with TRBD2. V lost 3 bases, J lost 3 bases, and 10 bases stayed unmatched. The CDR3 runs 16 residues. Germline V gene sequence: CDR1 SGHVT, CDR2 SQSDAQ. The chain's CDR3 is CASSLVLEREFYEQYF. CDR3 nucleotide sequence: TGTGCCAGCAGCTTGGTACTGGAGCGGGAGTTCTACGAGCAGTACTTC. The variable domain in full, with the rest retrieved from reference TRBV7-4 and TRBJ2-7, is GAGVSQSPRYKVAKRGRDVALRCDSISGHVTLYWYRQTLGQGSEVLTYSQSDAQRDKSGRPSGRFSAERPERSVSTLKIQRTEQGDSAVYLCASSLVLEREFYEQYFGPGTRLTVT.

V and J are TRBV6-4 and TRBJ1-1, with D perhaps matching TRBD1 (6 bases). This CDR3 region has 16 residues. Germline V CDR1 and CDR2: MRHNA, SNTAGT. The V end was cut by 0 bases, the J end by 4 bases, with 15 bases between. The CDR3, as DNA: TGTGCCAGCAGTGACTCGAAGGGGGTCAAAGGCACTGAAGCTTTCTTT. It translates to CASSDSKGVKGTEAFF.

The chain recombines TRBV11-3 with TRBJ2-1; 7 bases line up with TRBD2. CDR1 and CDR2 (germline): SGHNT, YENEEA. This CDR3 has 12 residues. Unmatched junction bases numbered 2, after V lost 7 bases and J lost 5 bases. In DNA, the CDR3 is TGTGCCAGCATGGGAGGGAACAATGAGCAGTTCTTC. Translated, it gives CASMGGNNEQFF.

The chain combines TRBV7-2 with TRBJ1-6; 10 bases map to TRBD1. CDR3 length: 16 residues. The V gene's germline CDR1 is SGHTA and CDR2 FQGNSA. The V segment lost 6 bases and the J segment 7 bases; nucleotides outside the gene matches: 9. CDR3 sequence (DNA): TGTGCCAGCAGATTGACAGGGGGCAGGGGGAATTCACCCCTCCACTTT. This gives the protein CASRLTGGRGNSPLHF.

In its sample, this clone was seen a few times. This chain uses TRBV5-1 with TRBJ1-5; 10 bases fit TRBD1. The CDR3 sequence is 16 residues long. V shed 5 bases, J shed 4 bases, and the junction held 9 bases outside the gene matches. The V gene's germline CDR1 is SGHRS and CDR2 YFSETQ. The CDR3 loop is CASRPGTGEVNQPQHF. Here the CDR3 DNA reads TGCGCCAGCAGACCCGGGACAGGGGAGGTTAATCAGCCCCAGCATTTT.

This chain's CDR3 is CASSPGEDQPQHF. CDR3 in DNA: TGTGCCAGCAGTCCGGGGGAGGATCAGCCCCAGCATTTT. This chain uses TRBV5-5 with TRBJ1-5; D might be TRBD1 (5 bases). V lost 5 bases and J lost 5, with 11 bases in between. Germline CDR1 reads SGHKS; CDR2 reads YYEKEE (reference sequence). This CDR3 is built from 13 residues.

The V gene is TRBV2, the J gene TRBJ2-5; the D gene is possibly TRBD1 (5 bases). The CDR3 has 15 amino acids. The V end lost 6 bases, the J end lost 4 bases, and 18 bases lay between the germline ends. Germline CDR1 SNHLY, CDR2 FYNNEI. In nucleotides, the CDR3 is TGTGCCAGCAGGCCCAGGGATGCCTTGGGAGAGACCCAGTACTTC. It yields the protein CASRPRDALGETQYF.

Many counts were recorded for this clone. The V call is TRBV27, the J call TRBJ1-6; maybe TRBD1 (5 bases). Germline CDR1 MNHEY, CDR2 SMNVEV (reference sequence). The CDR3 spans 12 residues. The V end lost 7 bases, the J end lost 8 bases, and 9 bases lay between the germline ends. The DNA for the CDR3 is TGTGCCAGCACTCAGGGATATTCACCCCTCCACTTT. This codes for CASTQGYSPLHF.